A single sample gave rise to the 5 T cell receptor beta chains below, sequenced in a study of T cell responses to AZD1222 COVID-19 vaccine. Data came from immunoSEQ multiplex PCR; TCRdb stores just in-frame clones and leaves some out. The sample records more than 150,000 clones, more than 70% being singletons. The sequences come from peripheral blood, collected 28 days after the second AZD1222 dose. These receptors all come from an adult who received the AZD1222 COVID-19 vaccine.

The CDR3: CASSQDRGHAGAGELFF. As DNA, the CDR3 is TGCGCCAGCAGCCAAGATAGGGGTCACGCGGGGGCCGGGGAGCTGTTTTTT. The J gene is TRBJ2-2, the V gene TRBV4-3, with 7 nucleotides matching TRBD2. Germline V gene data show CDR1 as LGHNA and CDR2 as YSLEER. Germline trimming cut 0 bases from V and 6 bases from J; bases unmatched to any gene: 10. CDR3 length: 17 residues.

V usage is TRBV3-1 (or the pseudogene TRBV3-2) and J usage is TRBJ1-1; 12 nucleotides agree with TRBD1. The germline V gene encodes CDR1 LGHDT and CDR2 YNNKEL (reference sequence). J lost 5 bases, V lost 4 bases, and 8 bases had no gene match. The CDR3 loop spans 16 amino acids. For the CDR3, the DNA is TGTGCCAGCAGCCCCGGGACAGGGGGCGCGAGGACTGAAGCTTTCTTT. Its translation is CASSPGTGGARTEAFF.

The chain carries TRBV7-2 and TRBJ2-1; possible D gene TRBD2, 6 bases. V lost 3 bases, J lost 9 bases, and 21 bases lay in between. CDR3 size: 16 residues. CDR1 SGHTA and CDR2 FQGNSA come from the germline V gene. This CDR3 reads CASSFTRGGAIGEQFF. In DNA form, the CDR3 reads TGTGCCAGCAGCTTTACTAGAGGAGGGGCTATTGGTGAGCAGTTCTTC.

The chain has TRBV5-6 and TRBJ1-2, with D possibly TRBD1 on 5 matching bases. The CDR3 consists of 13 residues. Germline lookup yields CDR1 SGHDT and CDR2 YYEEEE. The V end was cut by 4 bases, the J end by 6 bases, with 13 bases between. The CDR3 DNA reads TGTGCCAGCAGCCTGATGCGGGGGGATGGCTACACCTTC. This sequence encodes CASSLMRGDGYTF.

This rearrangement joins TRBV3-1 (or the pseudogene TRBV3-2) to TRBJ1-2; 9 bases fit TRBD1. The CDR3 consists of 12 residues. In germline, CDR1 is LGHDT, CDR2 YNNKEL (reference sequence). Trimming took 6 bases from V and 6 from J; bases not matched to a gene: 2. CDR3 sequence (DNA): TGTGCCAGCAGTCGACAGGGGGATGGCTACACCTTC. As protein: CASSRQGDGYTF.